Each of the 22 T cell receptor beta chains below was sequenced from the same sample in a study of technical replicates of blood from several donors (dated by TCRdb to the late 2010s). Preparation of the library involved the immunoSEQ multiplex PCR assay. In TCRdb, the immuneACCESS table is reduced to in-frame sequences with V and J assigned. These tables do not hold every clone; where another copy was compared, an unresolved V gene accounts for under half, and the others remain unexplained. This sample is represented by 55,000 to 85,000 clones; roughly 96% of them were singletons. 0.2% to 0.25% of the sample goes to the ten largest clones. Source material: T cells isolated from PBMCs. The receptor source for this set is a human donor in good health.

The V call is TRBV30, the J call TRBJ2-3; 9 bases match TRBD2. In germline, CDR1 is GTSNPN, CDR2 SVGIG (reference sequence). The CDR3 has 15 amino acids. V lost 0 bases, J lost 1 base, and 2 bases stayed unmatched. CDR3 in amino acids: CAWSVLAGGTDTQYF. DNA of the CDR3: TGTGCCTGGAGTGTGTTAGCGGGGGGCACAGATACGCAGTATTTT.

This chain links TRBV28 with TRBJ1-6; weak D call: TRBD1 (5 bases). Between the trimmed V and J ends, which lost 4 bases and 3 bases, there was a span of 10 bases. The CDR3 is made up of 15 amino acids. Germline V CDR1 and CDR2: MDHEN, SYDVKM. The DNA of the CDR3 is TGTGCCAGCAGTTGGGCAGGGCACTATAATTCACCCCTCCACTTT. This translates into CASSWAGHYNSPLHF. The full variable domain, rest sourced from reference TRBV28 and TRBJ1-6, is DVKVTQSSRYLVKRTGEKVFLECVQDMDHENMFWYRQDPGLGLRLIYFSYDVKMKEKGDIPEGYSVSREKKERFSLILESASTNQTSMYLCASSWAGHYNSPLHFGNGTRLTVT.

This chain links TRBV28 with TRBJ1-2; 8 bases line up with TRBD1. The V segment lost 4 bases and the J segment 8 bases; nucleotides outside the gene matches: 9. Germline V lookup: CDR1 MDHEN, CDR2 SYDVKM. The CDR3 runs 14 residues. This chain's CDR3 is CASSSSGTGGGYTF. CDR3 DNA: TGTGCCAGCAGTTCGTCCGGGACAGGTGGCGGCTACACCTTC.

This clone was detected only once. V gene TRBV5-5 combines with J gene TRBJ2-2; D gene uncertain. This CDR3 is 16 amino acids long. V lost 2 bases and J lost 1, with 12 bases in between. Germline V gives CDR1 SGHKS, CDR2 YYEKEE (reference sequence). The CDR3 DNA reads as TGTGCCAGCAGCTTCCGTTTTACGGGGAACACCGGGGAGCTGTTTTTT. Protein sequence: CASSFRFTGNTGELFF.

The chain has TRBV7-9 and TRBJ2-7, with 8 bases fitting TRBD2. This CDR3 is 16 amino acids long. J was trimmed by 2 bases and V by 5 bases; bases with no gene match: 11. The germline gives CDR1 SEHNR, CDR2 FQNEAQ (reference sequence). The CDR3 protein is CASSPDPGLDAYEQYF. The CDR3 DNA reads TGTGCCAGCAGCCCGGACCCGGGACTAGACGCCTACGAGCAGTACTTC.

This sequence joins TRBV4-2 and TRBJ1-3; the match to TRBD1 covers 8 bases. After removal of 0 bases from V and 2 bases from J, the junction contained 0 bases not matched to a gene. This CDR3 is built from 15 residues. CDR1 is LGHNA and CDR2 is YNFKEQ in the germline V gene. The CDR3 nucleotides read TGTGCCAGCAGCCAAGACAGGGGGCCTGGAAACACCATATATTTT. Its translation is CASSQDRGPGNTIYF.

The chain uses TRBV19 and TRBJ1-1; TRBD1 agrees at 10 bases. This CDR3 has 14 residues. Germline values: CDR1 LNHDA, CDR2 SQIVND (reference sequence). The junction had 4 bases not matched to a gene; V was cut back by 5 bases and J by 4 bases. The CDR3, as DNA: TGTGCCAGTAGTCTGGGACAGGGGTTCACTGAAGCTTTCTTT. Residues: CASSLGQGFTEAFF.

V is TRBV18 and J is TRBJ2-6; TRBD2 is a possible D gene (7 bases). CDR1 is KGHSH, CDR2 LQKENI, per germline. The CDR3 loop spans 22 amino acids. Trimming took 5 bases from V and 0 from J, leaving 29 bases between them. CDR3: CASSLWGRQEIPSGSGANVLTF. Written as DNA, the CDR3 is TGTGCCAGCTCATTATGGGGGCGACAGGAGATCCCTAGCGGCTCTGGGGCCAACGTCCTGACTTTC.

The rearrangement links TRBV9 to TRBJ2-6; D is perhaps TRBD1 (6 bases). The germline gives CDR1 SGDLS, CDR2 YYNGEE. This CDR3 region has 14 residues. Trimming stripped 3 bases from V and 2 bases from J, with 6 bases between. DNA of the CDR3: TGTGCCAGCAGCGACAGGGCTGGGGCCAACGTCCTGACTTTC. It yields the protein CASSDRAGANVLTF.

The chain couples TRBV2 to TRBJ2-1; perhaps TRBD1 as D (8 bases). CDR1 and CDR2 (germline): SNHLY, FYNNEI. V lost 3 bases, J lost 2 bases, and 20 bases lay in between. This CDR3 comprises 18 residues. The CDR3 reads CASSDPGQGGTPYNEQFF. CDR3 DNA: TGTGCCAGCAGTGACCCCGGACAGGGAGGGACCCCCTACAATGAGCAGTTCTTC. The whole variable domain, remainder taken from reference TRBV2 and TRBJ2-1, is EPEVTQTPSHQVTQMGQEVILRCVPISNHLYFYWYRQILGQKVEFLVSFYNNEISEKSEIFDDQFSVERPDGSNFTLKIRSTKLEDSAMYFCASSDPGQGGTPYNEQFFGPGTRLTVL.

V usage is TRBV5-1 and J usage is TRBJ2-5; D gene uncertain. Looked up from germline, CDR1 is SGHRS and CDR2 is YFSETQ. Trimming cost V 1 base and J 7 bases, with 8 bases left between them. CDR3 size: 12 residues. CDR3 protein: CASSLTRGTQYF. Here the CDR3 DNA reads TGCGCCAGCAGCTTGACGAGAGGGACCCAGTACTTC.

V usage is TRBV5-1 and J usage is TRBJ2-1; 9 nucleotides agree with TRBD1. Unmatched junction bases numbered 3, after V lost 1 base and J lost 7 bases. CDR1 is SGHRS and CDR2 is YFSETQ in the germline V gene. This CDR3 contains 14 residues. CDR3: CASSLLGQGNEQFF. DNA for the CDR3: TGCGCCAGCAGCTTGCTGGGACAGGGTAATGAGCAGTTCTTC.

The CDR3 loop reads CASRFFGQGGEFEAFF. The CDR3, as DNA: TGTGCCAGCAGATTTTTCGGACAGGGTGGAGAGTTTGAAGCTTTCTTT. V gene TRBV27 combines with J gene TRBJ1-1, with 8 bases that match TRBD1. V lost 6 bases and J lost 7; bases outside the gene matches: 16. The CDR3 consists of 16 residues. In germline, CDR1 is MNHEY, CDR2 SMNVEV (reference sequence).

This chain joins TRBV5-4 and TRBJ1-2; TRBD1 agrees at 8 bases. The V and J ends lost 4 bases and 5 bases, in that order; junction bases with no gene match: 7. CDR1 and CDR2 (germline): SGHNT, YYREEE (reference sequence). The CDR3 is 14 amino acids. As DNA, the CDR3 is TGTGCCAGCAGCCCCGCAGACAGGGGTTATGGCTACACCTTC. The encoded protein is CASSPADRGYGYTF.

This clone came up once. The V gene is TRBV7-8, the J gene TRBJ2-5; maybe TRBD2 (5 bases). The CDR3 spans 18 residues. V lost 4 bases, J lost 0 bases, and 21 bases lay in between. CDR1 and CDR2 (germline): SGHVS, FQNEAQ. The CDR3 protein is CASSSLNGLDINQETQYF. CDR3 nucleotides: TGTGCCAGCAGCTCACTTAACGGACTGGATATAAACCAAGAGACCCAGTACTTC.

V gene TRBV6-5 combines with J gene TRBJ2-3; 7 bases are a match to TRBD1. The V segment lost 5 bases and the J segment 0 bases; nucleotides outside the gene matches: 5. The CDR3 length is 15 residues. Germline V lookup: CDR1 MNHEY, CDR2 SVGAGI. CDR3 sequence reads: CASSRRGLSTDTQYF. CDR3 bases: TGTGCCAGCAGTAGAAGGGGGCTAAGCACAGATACGCAGTATTTT.

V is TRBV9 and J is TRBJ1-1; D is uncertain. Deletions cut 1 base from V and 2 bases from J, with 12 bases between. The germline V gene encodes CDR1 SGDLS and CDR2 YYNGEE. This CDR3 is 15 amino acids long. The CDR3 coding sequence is TGTGCCAGCAGCGTATCATCACAGATCAACACTGAAGCTTTCTTT. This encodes CASSVSSQINTEAFF.

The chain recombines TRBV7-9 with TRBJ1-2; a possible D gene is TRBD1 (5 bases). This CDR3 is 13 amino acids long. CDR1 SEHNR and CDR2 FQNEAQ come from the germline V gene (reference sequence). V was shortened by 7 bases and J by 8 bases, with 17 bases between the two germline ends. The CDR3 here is CASNLGGSNGYTF. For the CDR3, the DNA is TGTGCCAGCAACCTCGGGGGAAGTAACGGCTACACCTTC.

The chain's CDR3 is CASALVLRTGRNEQYF. As DNA, the CDR3 is TGTGCCAGCGCCCTAGTATTGAGGACAGGTAGGAACGAGCAGTACTTC. V usage is TRBV6-6 and J usage is TRBJ2-7; TRBD1 matches at 7 bases. The CDR3 covers 16 residues. V lost 8 bases and J lost 5; bases outside the gene matches: 18. Germline V gene lookup returns CDR1 MNHNY and CDR2 SVGAGI (reference sequence).

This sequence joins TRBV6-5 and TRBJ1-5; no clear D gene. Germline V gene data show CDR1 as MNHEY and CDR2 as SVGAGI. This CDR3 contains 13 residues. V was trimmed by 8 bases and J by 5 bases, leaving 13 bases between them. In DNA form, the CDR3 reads TGTGCCAGCTCTGTAGTCCAACATCAGCCCCAGCATTTT. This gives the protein CASSVVQHQPQHF.

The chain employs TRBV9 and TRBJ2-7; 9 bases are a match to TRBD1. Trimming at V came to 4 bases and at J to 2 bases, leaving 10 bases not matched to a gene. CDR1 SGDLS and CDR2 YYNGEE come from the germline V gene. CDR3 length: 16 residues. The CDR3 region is CASSPPPGTGTYEQYF. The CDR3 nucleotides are TGTGCCAGCAGCCCCCCTCCCGGGACAGGGACCTACGAGCAGTACTTC.

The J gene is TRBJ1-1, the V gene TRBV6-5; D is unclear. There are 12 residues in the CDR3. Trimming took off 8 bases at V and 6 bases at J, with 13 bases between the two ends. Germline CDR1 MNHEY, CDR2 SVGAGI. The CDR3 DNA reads TGTGCCAGCGCTCACGGAGGCGCTGAAGCTTTCTTT. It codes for CASAHGGAEAFF.